These 15 T cell receptor beta chains share one sample of origin, sequenced in a study of T-cell memory formation after mild COVID-19. TCRdb itself ran the 5' RACE reads through MiXCR, one entry per CDR3 protein. The repertoire holds about 350,000 distinct CDR3 sequences, with approximately 14% as singletons. Sequencing used PBMCs or a T cell subset sorted from them (not recorded which). The receptors derive from a man aged 18 to 30 who had mild COVID-19 (a few samples of this study predate the infection). Cell type and time point are not known.

The genes are TRBV10-3 and TRBJ1-5; the match to TRBD1 covers 7 bases. The germline V gene has CDR1 ENHRY and CDR2 SYGVKD. This CDR3 region has 14 residues. The V segment lost 10 bases and the J segment 6 bases; nucleotides outside the gene matches: 12. The CDR3 reads CATLGQDLTQPQHF. Here the CDR3 DNA reads TGTGCCACCCTAGGACAGGACCTAACTCAGCCCCAGCATTTT.

The rearrangement uses TRBV5-1 and TRBJ2-1; no definite D call. The V and J ends lost 2 bases and 6 bases respectively, with 9 bases between them. CDR3 length: 13 amino acids. Per the germline V gene, CDR1 is SGHRS and CDR2 is YFSETQ. This CDR3 reads CASSFSYLNEQFF. CDR3 DNA: TGCGCCAGCAGCTTTTCTTACCTCAATGAGCAGTTCTTC. The entire variable domain, with the rest obtained from reference TRBV5-1 and TRBJ2-1, is as follows: KAGVTQTPRYLIKTRGQQVTLSCSPISGHRSVSWYQQTPGQGLQFLFEYFSETQRNKGNFPGRFSGRQFSNSRSEMNVSTLELGDSALYLCASSFSYLNEQFFGPGTRLTVL.

Many counts were recorded for this clonotype. The genes are TRBV12-3 or TRBV12-4 and TRBJ1-3; D is unclear. V lost 3 bases and J 0 bases, leaving 6 bases between the germline ends. This CDR3 is 14 amino acids long. CDR3 protein: CASSLTSSGNTIYF. In nucleotides, the CDR3 is TGTGCCAGCAGTTTGACCAGCTCTGGAAACACCATATATTTT.

This clonotype is a singleton in its sample. The rearrangement uses TRBV7-2 and TRBJ2-2, with D possibly matching TRBD2 (5 bases). This CDR3 spans 18 amino acids. Per germline, CDR1 SGHTA and CDR2 FQGNSA. V lost 3 bases and J lost 6, with 23 bases in between. The CDR3 DNA reads TGTGCCAGCAGCTTCGGGCTGGGGAGCGTGATTGGGCCCGGGGAGCTGTTTTTT. Protein sequence: CASSFGLGSVIGPGELFF.

This clonotype came up a few times. V and J are TRBV7-2 and TRBJ2-3; 7 nucleotides agree with TRBD2. This CDR3 is built from 14 residues. V gave up 8 bases and J gave up 1 base; unmatched junction bases: 6. CDR1 and CDR2 (germline): SGHTA, FQGNSA. CDR3 DNA sequence: TGTGCCAGCCGAGAAGCGGGACGCACAGATACGCAGTATTTT. Translating gives CASREAGRTDTQYF.

The chain joins TRBV12-3 or TRBV12-4 to TRBJ2-7; unclear D gene. Trimming pared 6 bases from V and 5 bases from J, leaving 8 bases between. This CDR3 region has 11 residues. This CDR3 reads CASSQSHEQYF. Written as DNA, the CDR3 is TGTGCCAGCAGCCAATCGCACGAGCAGTACTTC.

This chain links TRBV10-2 with TRBJ1-6; 7 bases match TRBD1. The CDR3 totals 18 residues. The V gene's germline CDR1 is WSHSY and CDR2 SAAADI. V shed 5 bases, J shed 0 bases, and the junction held 10 bases outside the gene matches. The CDR3 sequence is CASSPTPGQSSYNSPLHF. In DNA, the CDR3 is TGCGCCAGCAGTCCAACACCGGGACAGAGCTCCTATAATTCACCCCTCCACTTT.

This chain's CDR3 is CATSRDQGREKLFF. The DNA for the CDR3 is TGTGCCACCAGCAGAGACCAGGGAAGAGAAAAACTGTTTTTT. This chain uses TRBV15 with TRBJ1-4; tentatively, D is TRBD1 (5 bases). There are 14 residues in the CDR3. The V gene's germline CDR1 is LNHNV and CDR2 YYDKDF (reference sequence). Trimming stripped 0 bases from V and 8 bases from J, with 10 bases between.

This chain uses TRBV7-6 with TRBJ1-3; 7 nucleotides match TRBD1. This CDR3 spans 16 amino acids. Germline lookup yields CDR1 SGHVS and CDR2 FNYEAQ. Trimming cost V 6 bases and J 0 bases; bases outside gene matches: 8. The CDR3 loop is CASRGHRGNSGNTIYF. For the CDR3, the DNA is TGTGCCAGCAGGGGTCACAGGGGCAACTCTGGAAACACCATATATTTT.

This clonotype was detected ten times or more. The chain combines TRBV5-1 with TRBJ2-7, with D hard to call. The V gene lost 1 base and the J gene lost 0 bases, with 11 bases spanning the gap. Germline values: CDR1 SGHRS, CDR2 YFSETQ. The CDR3 has 15 residues. CDR3 sequence reads: CASSLLGGSSYEQYV. CDR3 coding DNA: TGCGCCAGCAGCTTGCTCGGCGGAAGCTCCTACGAGCAGTACGTC.

The V call is TRBV9, the J call TRBJ2-3; 11 bases are shared with TRBD2. CDR1 SGDLS and CDR2 YYNGEE come from the germline V gene. Trimming at V came to 2 bases and at J to 2 bases, leaving 4 bases not matched to a gene. The CDR3 has 16 residues. The CDR3 region has the DNA TGTGCCAGCAGCGTGGGGACTAGCGGCCCCACAGATACGCAGTATTTT. Its protein product is CASSVGTSGPTDTQYF.

The chain recombines TRBV7-2 with TRBJ1-1; perhaps TRBD1 as D (6 bases). Trimming pared 1 base from V and 1 base from J, leaving 19 bases between. The CDR3 covers 18 residues. From germline, CDR1 is SGHTA and CDR2 FQGNSA. CDR3 in amino acids: CASSLEVTGPLTNTEAFF. In DNA, the CDR3 is TGTGCCAGCAGCTTAGAGGTAACAGGGCCTCTCACGAACACTGAAGCTTTCTTT.

This clonotype has just a few counts. The V and J genes are TRBV6-1 and TRBJ2-7; TRBD1 or TRBD2 may be the D gene (5 bases each). V lost 4 bases, J lost 3 bases, and 10 bases lay in between. The CDR3 spans 13 residues. The germline V gene encodes CDR1 MNHNS and CDR2 SASEGT. The DNA of the CDR3 is TGTGCCAGCAGTGGTGAGGGGTTCTACGAGCAGTACTTC. Translated: CASSGEGFYEQYF.

This chain joins TRBV12-3 or TRBV12-4 and TRBJ2-7, with D possibly TRBD1 on 5 matching bases. The V and J ends lost 5 bases and 7 bases respectively, with 15 bases between them. The CDR3 length is 13 residues. The CDR3 sequence is CASSGLRGYEQYF. The CDR3 DNA reads TGTGCCAGCAGTGGGTTAAGGGGATATGAGCAGTACTTC.

This chain joins TRBV6-5 and TRBJ1-1; D ambiguous. Germline V gives CDR1 MNHEY, CDR2 SVGAGI. V lost 6 bases and J 6 bases, leaving 20 bases between the germline ends. The CDR3 runs 15 residues. The CDR3 sequence: CASRIGSTTHAEAFF. The CDR3, as DNA: TGTGCCAGCAGGATCGGGTCGACTACCCACGCTGAAGCTTTCTTT.